This T cell receptor (beta chain) came from a study of cytomegalovirus exposure and HLA in healthy donors. Turning to the study itself: As an earlier analysis found, about 179 million T cells yielded 95 million to 130 million unique TCR beta sequences.

Regarding this clone: What it recognizes is unknown.

Overall study findings and caveats: Per published accounts, TCR beta sequences correctly predicted the HLA-A and HLA-B alleles of most subjects. Within a later analysis, the majority of CMV-associated TCR beta chains appeared HLA-restricted.

The PCR used 60 Vbeta and 13 Jbeta primers. Here immunoSEQ multiplex PCR was the method, and the copy in TCRdb shows in-frame clones only, minus some. The repertoire shows more than 45,000 clones; the top ten hold about a sixth. The CDR3 sequence is 17 residues long. V gave up 0 bases and J gave up 3 bases; unmatched junction bases: 5. Germline CDR1 is MGHRA and CDR2 is YSYEKL. The source material was PBMCs. The chain employs TRBV4-1 and TRBJ2-3, with TRBD2 matching over 11 bases. The origin of this receptor is a male donor in good health and CMV-seronegative. The CDR3 nucleotides are TGCGCCAGCAGCCAAGATAATAGCGGGGGGGCAACAGATACGCAGTATTTT. This encodes CASSQDNSGGATDTQYF.